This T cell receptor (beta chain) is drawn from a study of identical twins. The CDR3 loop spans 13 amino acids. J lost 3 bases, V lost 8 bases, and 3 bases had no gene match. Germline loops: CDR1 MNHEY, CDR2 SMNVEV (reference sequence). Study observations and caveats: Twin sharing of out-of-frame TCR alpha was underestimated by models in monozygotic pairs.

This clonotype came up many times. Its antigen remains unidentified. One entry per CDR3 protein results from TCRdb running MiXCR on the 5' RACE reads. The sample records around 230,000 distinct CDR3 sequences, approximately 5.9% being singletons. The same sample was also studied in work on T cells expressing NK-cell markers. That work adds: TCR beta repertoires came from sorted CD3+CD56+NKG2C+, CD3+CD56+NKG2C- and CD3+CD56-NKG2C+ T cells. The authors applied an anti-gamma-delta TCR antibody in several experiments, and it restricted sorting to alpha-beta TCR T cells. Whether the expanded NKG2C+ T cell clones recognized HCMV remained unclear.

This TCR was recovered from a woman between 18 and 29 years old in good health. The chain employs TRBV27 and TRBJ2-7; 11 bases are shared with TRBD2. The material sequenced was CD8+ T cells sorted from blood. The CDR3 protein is CASASGGNYEQYF. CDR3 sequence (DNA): TGTGCCAGCGCTAGCGGGGGGAACTACGAGCAGTACTTC.